This T cell receptor beta chain was profiled in a study of control samples from healthy donors and cancer patients. Generated by immunoSEQ multiplex PCR, the TCRdb table keeps only in-frame clones and is missing some. The table has about 150,000 clones, roughly 94% seen once. The V and J ends lost 7 bases and 4 bases respectively, with 24 bases between them. Germline CDR1 and CDR2: KGHDR and SFDVKD. CDR3 length: 17 amino acids. The chain is built from TRBV24-1 and TRBJ1-1, with D maybe TRBD1 (5 bases). The material sequenced was blood. The source is a man aged 35-49 years in good health. The CDR3 DNA sequence: TGTGCCACCAGGCCGGGAGCCACAGGTATGTCGAGCACTGAAGCTTTCTTT. Translating it yields CATRPGATGMSSTEAFF.